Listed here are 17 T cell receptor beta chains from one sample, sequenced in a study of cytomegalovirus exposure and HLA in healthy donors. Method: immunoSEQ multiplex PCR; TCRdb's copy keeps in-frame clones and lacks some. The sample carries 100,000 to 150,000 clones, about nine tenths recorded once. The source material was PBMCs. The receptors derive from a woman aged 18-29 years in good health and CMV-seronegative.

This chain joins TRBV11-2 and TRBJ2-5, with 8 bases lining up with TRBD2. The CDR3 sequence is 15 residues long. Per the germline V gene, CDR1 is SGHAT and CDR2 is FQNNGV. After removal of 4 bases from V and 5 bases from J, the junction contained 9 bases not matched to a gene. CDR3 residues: CASSYLSGGAETQYF. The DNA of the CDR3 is TGTGCCAGCAGCTACCTCTCGGGAGGGGCGGAGACCCAGTACTTC. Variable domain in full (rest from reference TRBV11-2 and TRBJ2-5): EAGVAQSPRYKIIEKRQSVAFWCNPISGHATLYWYQQILGQGPKLLIQFQNNGVVDDSQLPKDRFSAERLKGVDSTLKIQPAKLEDSAVYLCASSYLSGGAETQYFGPGTRLLVL.

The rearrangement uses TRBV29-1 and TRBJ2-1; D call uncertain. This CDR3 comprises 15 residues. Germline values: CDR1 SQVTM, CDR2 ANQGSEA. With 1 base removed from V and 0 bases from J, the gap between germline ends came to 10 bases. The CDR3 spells CSVEAGTSSYNEQFF. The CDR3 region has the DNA TGCAGCGTTGAAGCGGGTACGAGCTCCTACAATGAGCAGTTCTTC.

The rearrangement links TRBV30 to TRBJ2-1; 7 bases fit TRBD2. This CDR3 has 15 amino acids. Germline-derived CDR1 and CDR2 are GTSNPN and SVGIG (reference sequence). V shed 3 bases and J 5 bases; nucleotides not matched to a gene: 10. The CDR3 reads CAWRGDYTKNNEQFF. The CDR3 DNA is TGTGCCTGGAGGGGGGACTACACAAAAAACAATGAGCAGTTCTTC. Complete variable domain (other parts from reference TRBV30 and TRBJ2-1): SQTIHQWPATLVQPVGSPLSLECTVEGTSNPNLYWYRQAAGRGLQLLFYSVGIGQISSEVPQNLSASRPQDRQFILSSKKLLLSDSGFYLCAWRGDYTKNNEQFFGPGTRLTVL.

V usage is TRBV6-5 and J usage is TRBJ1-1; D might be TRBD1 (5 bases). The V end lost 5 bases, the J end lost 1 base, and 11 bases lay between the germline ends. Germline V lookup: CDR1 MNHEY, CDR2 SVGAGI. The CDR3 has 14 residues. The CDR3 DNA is TGTGCCAGCAGTGCGTACAGGCAGAACACTGAAGCTTTCTTT. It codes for CASSAYRQNTEAFF.

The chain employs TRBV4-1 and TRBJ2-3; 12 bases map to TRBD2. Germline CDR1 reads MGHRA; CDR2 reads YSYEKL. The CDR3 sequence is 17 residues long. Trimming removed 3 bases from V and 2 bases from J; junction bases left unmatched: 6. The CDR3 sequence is CASSQVLAGGATDTQYF. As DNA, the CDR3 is TGCGCCAGCAGCCAGGTCCTAGCGGGAGGGGCCACAGATACGCAGTATTTT.

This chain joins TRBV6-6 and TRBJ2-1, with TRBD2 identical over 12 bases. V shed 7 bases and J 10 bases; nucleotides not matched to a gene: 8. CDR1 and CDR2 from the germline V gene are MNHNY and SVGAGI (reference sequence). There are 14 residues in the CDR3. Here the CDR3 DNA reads TGTGCCAGCAACGGCGGACTAGCGGGATGGGAGCAGTTCTTC. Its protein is CASNGGLAGWEQFF.

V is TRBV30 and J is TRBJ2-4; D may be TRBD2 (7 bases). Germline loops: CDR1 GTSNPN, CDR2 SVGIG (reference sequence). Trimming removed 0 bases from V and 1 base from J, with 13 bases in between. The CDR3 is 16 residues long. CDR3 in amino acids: CAWSVGGAGAKNIQYF. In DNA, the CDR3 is TGTGCCTGGAGTGTAGGGGGGGCCGGGGCCAAAAACATTCAGTACTTC.

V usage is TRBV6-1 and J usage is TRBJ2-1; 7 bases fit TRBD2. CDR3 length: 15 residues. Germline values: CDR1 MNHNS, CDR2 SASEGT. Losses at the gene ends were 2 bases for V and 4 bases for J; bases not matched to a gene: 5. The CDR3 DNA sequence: TGTGCCAGCAGTGAACCCCGCGGGAGTTACAATGAGCAGTTCTTC. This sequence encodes CASSEPRGSYNEQFF.

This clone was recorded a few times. The CDR3 sequence is CASSLRLAGYEQYF. The CDR3 DNA reads as TGCGCCAGCAGCTTGCGACTAGCAGGCTACGAGCAGTACTTC. The V and J genes are TRBV5-1 and TRBJ2-7, with 7 positions matching TRBD2. Per the germline V gene, CDR1 is SGHRS and CDR2 is YFSETQ. This CDR3 comprises 14 residues. J gave up 3 bases and V 1 base, and 4 bases lay outside the gene matches.

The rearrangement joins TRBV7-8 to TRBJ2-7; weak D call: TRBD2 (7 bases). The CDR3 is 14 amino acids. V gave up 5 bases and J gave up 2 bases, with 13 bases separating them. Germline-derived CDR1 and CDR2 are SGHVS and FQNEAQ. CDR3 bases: TGTGCCAGCAGCCAGAGGGGGGGCCCCTACGAGCAGTACTTC. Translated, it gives CASSQRGGPYEQYF.

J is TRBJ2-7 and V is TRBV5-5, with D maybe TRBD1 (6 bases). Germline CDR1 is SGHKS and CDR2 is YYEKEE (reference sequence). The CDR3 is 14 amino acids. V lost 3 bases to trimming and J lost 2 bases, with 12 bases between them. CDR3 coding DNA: TGTGCCAGCAGCTCCCAGGGGAATGCCTACGAGCAGTACTTC. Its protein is CASSSQGNAYEQYF. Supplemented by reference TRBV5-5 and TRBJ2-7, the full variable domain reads DAGVTQSPTHLIKTRGQQVTLRCSPISGHKSVSWYQQVLGQGPQFIFQYYEKEERGRGNFPDRFSARQFPNYSSELNVNALLLGDSALYLCASSSQGNAYEQYFGPGTRLTVT.

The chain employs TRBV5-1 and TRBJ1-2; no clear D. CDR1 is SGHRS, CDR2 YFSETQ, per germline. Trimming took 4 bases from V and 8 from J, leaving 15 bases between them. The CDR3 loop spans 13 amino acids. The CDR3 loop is CASSPDPAGGYTF. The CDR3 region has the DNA TGCGCCAGCAGCCCGGACCCGGCGGGGGGCTACACCTTC. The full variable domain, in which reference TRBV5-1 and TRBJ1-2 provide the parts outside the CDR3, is KAGVTQTPRYLIKTRGQQVTLSCSPISGHRSVSWYQQTPGQGLQFLFEYFSETQRNKGNFPGRFSGRQFSNSRSEMNVSTLELGDSALYLCASSPDPAGGYTFGSGTRLTVV.

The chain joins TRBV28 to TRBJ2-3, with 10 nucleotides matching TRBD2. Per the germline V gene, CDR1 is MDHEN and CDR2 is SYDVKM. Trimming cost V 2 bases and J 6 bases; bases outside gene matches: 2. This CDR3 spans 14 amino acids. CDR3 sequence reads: CASSLASGSDTQYF. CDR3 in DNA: TGTGCCAGCAGTTTAGCTAGCGGGAGTGATACGCAGTATTTT.

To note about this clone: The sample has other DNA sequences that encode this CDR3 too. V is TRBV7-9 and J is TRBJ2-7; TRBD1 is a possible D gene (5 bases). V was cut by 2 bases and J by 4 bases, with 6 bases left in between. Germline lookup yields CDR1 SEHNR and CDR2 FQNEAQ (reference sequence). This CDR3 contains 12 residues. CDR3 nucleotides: TGTGCCAGCAGCTTACAGGGTTACGAGCAGTACTTC. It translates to CASSLQGYEQYF. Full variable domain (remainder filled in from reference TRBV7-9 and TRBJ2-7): DTGVSQNPRHKITKRGQNVTFRCDPISEHNRLYWYRQTLGQGPEFLTYFQNEAQLEKSRLLSDRFSAERPKGSFSTLEIQRTEQGDSAMYLCASSLQGYEQYFGPGTRLTVT.

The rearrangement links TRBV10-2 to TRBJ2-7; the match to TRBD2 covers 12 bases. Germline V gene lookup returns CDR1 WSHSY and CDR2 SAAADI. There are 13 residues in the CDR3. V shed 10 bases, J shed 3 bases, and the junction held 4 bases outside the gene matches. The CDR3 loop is CATAGLAGYEQYF. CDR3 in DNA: TGCGCCACGGCGGGACTAGCGGGCTACGAGCAGTACTTC.

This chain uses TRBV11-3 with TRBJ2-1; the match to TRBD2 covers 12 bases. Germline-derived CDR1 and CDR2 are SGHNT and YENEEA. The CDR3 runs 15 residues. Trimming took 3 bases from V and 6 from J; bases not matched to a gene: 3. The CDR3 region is CASSLWTSGTNEQFF. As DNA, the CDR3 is TGTGCCAGCAGCTTGTGGACTAGCGGGACCAATGAGCAGTTCTTC.

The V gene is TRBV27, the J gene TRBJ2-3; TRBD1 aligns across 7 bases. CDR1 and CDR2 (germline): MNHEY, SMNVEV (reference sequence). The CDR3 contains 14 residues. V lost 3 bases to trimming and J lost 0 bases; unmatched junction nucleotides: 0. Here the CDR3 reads CASSFRGSTDTQYF. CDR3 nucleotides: TGTGCCAGCAGTTTCAGGGGGAGCACAGATACGCAGTATTTT.